The 32 T cell receptor beta chains presented below share a single source sample, sequenced in a study of T cell repertoires in cytomegalovirus infection. One entry per CDR3 protein results from TCRdb running MiXCR on the reads. Among hundreds of thousands of distinct CDR3 sequences listed, 30% to 35% were seen once. Which antigens these TCRs recognize remains unknown. The specimen was cultured PBMCs, collected from culture after CMV antigen stimulation. Receptor source: a human donor in good health (CMV status not recorded). Some clones in this sample may be carry-over from other donors' samples.

The chain joins TRBV19 to TRBJ2-1; 8 nucleotides agree with TRBD2. Germline values: CDR1 LNHDA, CDR2 SQIVND (reference sequence). This CDR3 spans 17 amino acids. Trimming cost V 3 bases and J 1 base; bases outside gene matches: 8. CDR3: CASSIKTGGGSYNEQFF. In DNA form, the CDR3 reads TGTGCCAGTAGTATCAAAACTGGCGGGGGGTCCTACAATGAGCAGTTCTTC.

The rearrangement links TRBV6-5 to TRBJ2-1; possibly TRBD1 for D (6 bases). V shed 4 bases and J shed 6 bases, with 16 bases lying between them. This CDR3 contains 15 residues. Germline V gives CDR1 MNHEY, CDR2 SVGAGI. CDR3 amino acids: CASSSPGTLGNEQFF. Here the CDR3 DNA reads TGTGCCAGCAGTTCCCCCGGGACATTAGGCAATGAGCAGTTCTTC.

This chain joins TRBV7-9 and TRBJ1-2; 7 nucleotides align to TRBD1. V gave up 5 bases and J gave up 8 bases; unmatched junction bases: 8. Germline loops: CDR1 SEHNR, CDR2 FQNEAQ (reference sequence). This CDR3 has 13 amino acids. DNA for the CDR3: TGTGCCAGCAGCAAACAGGGGTACGGAGGCTACACCTTC. Its translation: CASSKQGYGGYTF.

This rearrangement joins TRBV19 to TRBJ1-6; 8 bases are a match to TRBD1. Per germline, CDR1 LNHDA and CDR2 SQIVND (reference sequence). Losses at the gene ends were 6 bases for V and 9 bases for J; bases not matched to a gene: 7. The CDR3 extends over 14 amino acids. Written as DNA, the CDR3 is TGTGCCAGTAGCCTCCGGGACAGGCCTTCACCCCTCCACTTT. Translating it yields CASSLRDRPSPLHF.

The chain carries TRBV6-5 and TRBJ2-3; 7 nucleotides align to TRBD2. This CDR3 spans 14 amino acids. Germline assignment: CDR1 MNHEY and CDR2 SVGAGI. The trim removed 5 bases at V and 6 bases at J, leaving 8 bases unmatched. The CDR3 loop is CASSPRGLPDTQYF. DNA of the CDR3: TGTGCCAGCAGTCCTCGGGGACTACCTGATACGCAGTATTTT.

This clonotype was seen a few times. The chain uses TRBV4-1 and TRBJ2-5; D uncertain. Germline CDR1 is MGHRA and CDR2 is YSYEKL. The CDR3 has 15 residues. Trimming cost V 3 bases and J 5 bases, with 16 bases left between them. The CDR3 bases are TGCGCCAGCAGCCATCGGCACCCTTTTGTGGAGACCCAGTACTTC. Translation gives CASSHRHPFVETQYF.

This clonotype was seen a handful of times. This chain joins TRBV27 and TRBJ1-5; 8 bases map to TRBD1. V shed 6 bases and J 3 bases; nucleotides not matched to a gene: 4. There are 14 residues in the CDR3. Per germline, CDR1 MNHEY and CDR2 SMNVEV (reference sequence). The CDR3, as DNA: TGTGCCAGCAGACTGACAGGGGCCAATCAGCCCCAGCATTTT. Its translation: CASRLTGANQPQHF.

The V gene is TRBV6-5, the J gene TRBJ2-3; 11 bases are shared with TRBD2. V dropped 4 bases and J dropped 5; count of bases not matched to a gene: 2. CDR3 length: 14 amino acids. Germline assignment: CDR1 MNHEY and CDR2 SVGAGI. The CDR3 loop reads CASSSSGGIDTQYF. In nucleotides, the CDR3 is TGTGCCAGCAGTTCTAGCGGGGGGATAGATACGCAGTATTTT.

The rearrangement joins TRBV28 to TRBJ1-5, with D possibly TRBD1 on 5 matching bases. The V and J ends lost 4 bases and 0 bases respectively, with 13 bases between them. The CDR3 is made up of 16 amino acids. The V gene's germline CDR1 is MDHEN and CDR2 SYDVKM. This CDR3 reads CASSSTRDDSNQPQHF. DNA of the CDR3: TGTGCCAGCAGTTCAACCAGGGACGATAGCAATCAGCCCCAGCATTTT.

The rearrangement links TRBV7-2 to TRBJ2-7; D may be TRBD2 (7 bases). CDR1 SGHTA and CDR2 FQGNSA come from the germline V gene. Trimming pared 2 bases from V and 2 bases from J, leaving 22 bases between. CDR3 length: 18 amino acids. Here the CDR3 DNA reads TGTGCCAGCAGCTTATATTCTTTGATGGCGGGGGCTACCTACGAGCAGTACTTC. Protein sequence: CASSLYSLMAGATYEQYF. The full variable domain, rest sourced from reference TRBV7-2 and TRBJ2-7, is GAGVSQSPSNKVTEKGKDVELRCDPISGHTALYWYRQSLGQGLEFLIYFQGNSAPDKSGLPSDRFSAERTGGSVSTLTIQRTQQEDSAVYLCASSLYSLMAGATYEQYFGPGTRLTVT.

The V gene is TRBV2, the J gene TRBJ1-1; D ambiguous. CDR1 and CDR2 from the germline V gene are SNHLY and FYNNEI. The CDR3 runs 13 residues. Trimming left V 2 bases short and J 6 bases short, with 10 bases between. CDR3 residues: CASSESGDAEAFF. CDR3 DNA sequence: TGTGCCAGCAGTGAATCTGGGGATGCTGAAGCTTTCTTT.

This clonotype was picked up a small number of times. The CDR3 DNA reads TGTGCCAGCAGTGCAGGGAGAGGAGAGACCCAGTACTTC. Protein sequence: CASSAGRGETQYF. The gene calls are TRBV2 and TRBJ2-5, with D possibly called TRBD1 or TRBD2 (5 bases each). This CDR3 is 13 amino acids long. From germline, CDR1 is SNHLY and CDR2 FYNNEI. The V end was cut by 4 bases, the J end by 4 bases, with 10 bases between.

The chain is built from TRBV7-8 and TRBJ1-3; tentatively, D is TRBD1 (6 bases). The CDR3 is 15 residues long. The germline CDR1 and CDR2 sequences are SGHVS and FQNEAQ. V was cut by 5 bases and J by 0 bases, with 11 bases left in between. In DNA form, the CDR3 reads TGTGCCAGCAGCCTCAGGGGATTCTCTGGAAACACCATATATTTT. Translated, it gives CASSLRGFSGNTIYF.

The V and J genes are TRBV20-1 and TRBJ2-7, with 10 bases matching TRBD1. Germline V gene lookup returns CDR1 DFQATT and CDR2 SNEGSKA (reference sequence). The CDR3 sequence is 12 residues long. The J segment lost 5 bases and the V segment lost 7 bases, leaving 5 bases of the junction unmatched. The CDR3 sequence: CSVATGGHEQYF. Here the CDR3 DNA reads TGCAGTGTGGCGACAGGGGGCCACGAGCAGTACTTC.

J is TRBJ2-1 and V is TRBV7-2; weak D call: TRBD2 (5 bases). Trimming left V 5 bases short and J 0 bases short, with 14 bases between. This CDR3 comprises 16 residues. Germline V CDR1 and CDR2: SGHTA, FQGNSA. CDR3 coding DNA: TGTGCCAGCAGCCGACCTGGCGGGTTCTCCTACAATGAGCAGTTCTTC. It specifies CASSRPGGFSYNEQFF.

V and J are TRBV2 and TRBJ2-3; possibly TRBD1 for D (5 bases). There are 13 residues in the CDR3. Germline V gene lookup returns CDR1 SNHLY and CDR2 FYNNEI. V was clipped by 11 bases and J by 1 base, with 13 bases between them. In DNA, the CDR3 is TGTGCCGGTAGGGGTCGTGGCACAGATACGCAGTATTTT. Translation: CAGRGRGTDTQYF.

This clonotype was counted between two and nine times. The chain recombines TRBV4-2 with TRBJ1-4; D unclear. This CDR3 is built from 14 residues. Germline V gene lookup returns CDR1 LGHNA and CDR2 YNFKEQ. The V gene lost 0 bases and the J gene lost 8 bases, with 10 bases spanning the gap. In nucleotides, the CDR3 is TGTGCCAGCAGCCAAGACAGGAGAAGCGAAAAACTGTTTTTT. Translated, it gives CASSQDRRSEKLFF.

V and J are TRBV5-1 and TRBJ2-7, with 10 bases fitting TRBD1. Germline CDR1 is SGHRS and CDR2 is YFSETQ. Trimming took 4 bases from V and 7 from J; bases not matched to a gene: 8. CDR3 length: 14 residues. CDR3 bases: TGCGCCAGCAGCAGGGACAGGGGAAAGGATGAGCAGTACTTC. Amino acids: CASSRDRGKDEQYF.

The gene calls are TRBV7-4 and TRBJ1-5, with 7 nucleotides matching TRBD1. V lost 5 bases to trimming and J lost 3 bases; unmatched junction nucleotides: 4. This CDR3 has 14 residues. Germline V gives CDR1 SGHVT, CDR2 SQSDAQ. DNA for the CDR3: TGTGCCAGCAGCCAGGGACAGATCAATCAGCCCCAGCATTTT. Its translation: CASSQGQINQPQHF.

This clonotype was detected only once. CDR3 nucleotides: TGTGCCAGTAGTCCCCGGGGGCGGACAGGAAGTACCGGGGAGCTGTTTTTT. Encoded protein: CASSPRGRTGSTGELFF. The chain joins TRBV19 to TRBJ2-2, with D possibly being TRBD1 (7 bases). The germline V gene encodes CDR1 LNHDA and CDR2 SQIVND (reference sequence). V lost 5 bases to trimming and J lost 5 bases, with 21 bases between them. This CDR3 has 17 amino acids.

This clonotype was detected a few times. V gene TRBV7-2 combines with J gene TRBJ2-3; D is unresolved. The CDR3 has 11 residues. V lost 9 bases and J lost 9, with 13 bases in between. The germline V gene encodes CDR1 SGHTA and CDR2 FQGNSA. CDR3 in amino acids: CASPEPITQYF. CDR3 DNA sequence: TGTGCCAGTCCCGAGCCGATAACGCAGTATTTT.

V usage is TRBV5-4 and J usage is TRBJ2-5, with D tentatively TRBD2 (5 bases). CDR1 SGHNT and CDR2 YYREEE come from the germline V gene (reference sequence). V lost 4 bases, J lost 4 bases, and 11 bases lay in between. The CDR3 covers 13 residues. The CDR3 here is CASSLREVETQYF. The DNA of the CDR3 is TGTGCCAGCAGCCTTCGGGAAGTAGAGACCCAGTACTTC.

The rearrangement links TRBV5-5 to TRBJ2-5; D not resolved. This CDR3 spans 13 amino acids. The V gene lost 2 bases and the J gene lost 2 bases, with 7 bases spanning the gap. Germline V gives CDR1 SGHKS, CDR2 YYEKEE (reference sequence). DNA for the CDR3: TGTGCCAGCAGCTTTTGGCGGCAAGAGACCCAGTACTTC. It yields the protein CASSFWRQETQYF.

The rearrangement uses TRBV6-2 or TRBV6-3 and TRBJ2-1, with 8 bases matching TRBD2. This CDR3 has 15 residues. In germline, CDR1 is MNHEY, CDR2 SVGEGT. V lost 7 bases and J lost 7; bases outside the gene matches: 12. CDR3 in amino acids: CASTRGTRVGNEQFF. The CDR3 nucleotides read TGTGCCAGCACCAGAGGGACTAGGGTTGGAAATGAGCAGTTCTTC.

Turning to this clonotype: With a much larger clone just one base away, this may be a read error. The rearrangement joins TRBV7-8 to TRBJ2-1; 8 nucleotides match TRBD2. The CDR3 contains 16 residues. V was clipped by 5 bases and J by 12 bases; unmatched bases: 18. Germline-derived CDR1 and CDR2 are SGHVS and FQNEAQ. CDR3 residues: CASSQNGGASSYGQFF. The CDR3 nucleotides read TGTGCCAGCAGCCAAAACGGGGGGGCTAGTTCTTATGGGCAGTTCTTC. Full variable domain (rest looked up from reference TRBV7-8 and TRBJ2-1): GAGVSQSPRYKVAKRGQDVALRCDPISGHVSLFWYQQALGQGPEFLTYFQNEAQLDKSGLPSDRFFAERPEGSVSTLKIQRTQQEDSAVYLCASSQNGGASSYGQFFGPGTRLTVL.

The gene calls are TRBV7-2 and TRBJ1-2, with D unresolved. The CDR3 has 15 amino acids. V lost 2 bases and J lost 1, with 11 bases in between. The germline gives CDR1 SGHTA, CDR2 FQGNSA. The CDR3 DNA reads TGTGCCAGCAGCTTATCCGGAAGAAATAACTATGGCTACACCTTC. The encoded protein is CASSLSGRNNYGYTF.

In this sample, this clonotype turned up a few times. V is TRBV7-9 and J is TRBJ1-5, with D unclear. This CDR3 region has 17 residues. Trimming cost V 3 bases and J 5 bases, with 20 bases left between them. Per germline, CDR1 SEHNR and CDR2 FQNEAQ (reference sequence). This chain's CDR3 is CASSFAIGRGGDQPQHF. CDR3 coding DNA: TGTGCCAGCAGCTTTGCCATTGGTAGAGGTGGGGATCAGCCCCAGCATTTT.

This clonotype has a count of ten or more. The chain employs TRBV7-2 and TRBJ2-3, with D maybe TRBD2 (7 bases). The DNA end lines up better with TRBJ2-5; the J call may be wrong. The germline CDR1 and CDR2 sequences are SGHTA and FQGNSA. This CDR3 has 11 residues. CDR3 residues: CASRGGGTQYF. In DNA form, the CDR3 reads TGTGCCAGCAGAGGGGGGGGGACCCAGTACTTC.

The J gene is TRBJ2-1, the V gene TRBV5-4; D remains ambiguous. CDR1 and CDR2 (germline): SGHNT, YYREEE (reference sequence). V was trimmed by 1 base and J by 6 bases, leaving 8 bases between them. The CDR3 has 13 residues. CDR3 region: CASSLSGSNEQFF. In DNA form, the CDR3 reads TGTGCCAGCAGCTTGTCGGGCTCCAATGAGCAGTTCTTC.

CDR3 loop: CSAREVRRQETQYF. CDR3 nucleotide sequence: TGCAGTGCTAGGGAGGTCCGGCGGCAAGAGACCCAGTACTTC. The chain carries TRBV20-1 and TRBJ2-5; tentatively, D is TRBD2 (5 bases). The ends were cut back, 3 bases at V and 2 bases at J, with 13 bases in the middle. The CDR3 runs 14 residues. CDR1 is DFQATT and CDR2 is SNEGSKA in the germline V gene (reference sequence).

The V gene is TRBV7-9, the J gene TRBJ1-4, with 8 nucleotides matching TRBD1. This CDR3 is built from 14 residues. After removal of 3 bases from V and 8 bases from J, the junction contained 5 bases not matched to a gene. Germline CDR1 and CDR2: SEHNR and FQNEAQ (reference sequence). CDR3: CASSFDRGEEKLFF. The CDR3, as DNA: TGTGCCAGCAGCTTCGACAGGGGCGAGGAAAAACTGTTTTTT.

This clonotype was detected only a few times. The chain uses TRBV10-3 and TRBJ1-2, with D tentatively TRBD1 (6 bases). Germline V lookup: CDR1 ENHRY, CDR2 SYGVKD. CDR3 length: 15 amino acids. V dropped 3 bases and J dropped 4 bases, with 15 bases sitting between them. The CDR3 coding sequence is TGTGCCATCAGTGAAGGTTCAGGGGATTCCTATGGCTACACCTTC. It is translated as CAISEGSGDSYGYTF.